Shown below are 23 T cell receptor beta chains from a single sample sequenced in a study of blood T cell repertoires in COVID-19. Repertoires were generated with immunoSEQ multiplex PCR, while TCRdb's copy carries only in-frame clones and drops some. Counted here are some 320,000 clones, roughly 86% occurring once; the ten biggest clones make up 2.9%. The sample taken for sequencing was PBMCs or T cells enriched from blood (not recorded which). These receptors all stem from a woman in her 50s who had been exposed to COVID-19.

The chain links TRBV7-9 to TRBJ2-5, with D perhaps matching TRBD1 (6 bases). This CDR3 has 14 residues. V lost 5 bases to trimming and J lost 5 bases, with 15 bases between them. Germline V lookup: CDR1 SEHNR, CDR2 FQNEAQ (reference sequence). The CDR3 loop is CASSTGTLAETQYF. As DNA, the CDR3 is TGTGCCAGCAGCACTGGGACATTGGCGGAGACCCAGTACTTC.

The genes are TRBV28 and TRBJ1-5, with 9 bases identical to TRBD1. CDR3 length equals 16 residues. Germline CDR1 MDHEN, CDR2 SYDVKM. The junction had 9 bases not matched to a gene; V was cut back by 4 bases and J by 5 bases. The CDR3: CASSSPQGAGDQPQHF. In DNA, the CDR3 is TGTGCCAGCAGTTCCCCACAGGGGGCGGGGGATCAGCCCCAGCATTTT.

This clone was counted a single time. J is TRBJ2-5 and V is TRBV2; 9 bases are a match to TRBD2. Trimming took 8 bases from V and 5 from J; bases not matched to a gene: 9. This CDR3 spans 14 amino acids. Germline V gene data show CDR1 as SNHLY and CDR2 as FYNNEI. This chain's CDR3 is CASELAGTVETQYF. Here the CDR3 DNA reads TGTGCCAGCGAGCTAGCGGGGACCGTGGAGACCCAGTACTTC.

V is TRBV5-5 and J is TRBJ2-1; 12 nucleotides line up with TRBD2. The CDR3 covers 17 residues. CDR1 and CDR2 from the germline V gene are SGHKS and YYEKEE (reference sequence). Unmatched junction bases numbered 16, after V lost 0 bases and J lost 15 bases. CDR3 DNA sequence: TGTGCCAGCAGCTTGGTGACTAGCGGGGGTAGTAACTTATCGCGGTTCTTC. This translates into CASSLVTSGGSNLSRFF.

The chain carries TRBV3-1 (or the pseudogene TRBV3-2) and TRBJ2-7; 16 bases fit TRBD2. The CDR3 spans 16 residues. From germline, CDR1 is LGHDT and CDR2 YNNKEL (reference sequence). Losses at the gene ends were 3 bases for V and 7 bases for J; bases not matched to a gene: 6. As DNA, the CDR3 is TGTGCCAGCAGCCAGGGACTAGCGGGGGGGCTGGGTGAGCAGTACTTC. Its translation: CASSQGLAGGLGEQYF.

This chain uses TRBV5-6 with TRBJ2-2; 10 bases are shared with TRBD2. CDR1 is SGHDT, CDR2 YYEEEE, per germline. CDR3 size: 16 residues. V lost 4 bases, J lost 4 bases, and 7 bases stayed unmatched. The CDR3 nucleotides read TGTGCCAGCAGCCTAGCGGGGGCCGAAATCACCGGGGAGCTGTTTTTT. Translated: CASSLAGAEITGELFF. Full variable domain (outside the CDR3, taken from reference TRBV5-6 and TRBJ2-2): DAGVTQSPTHLIKTRGQQVTLRCSPKSGHDTVSWYQQALGQGPQFIFQYYEEEERQRGNFPDRFSGHQFPNYSSELNVNALLLGDSALYLCASSLAGAEITGELFFGEGSRLTVL.

The chain recombines TRBV21-1 with TRBJ1-5; the D call TRBD1 from the table was never checked on the DNA. TRBV21-1 is classified as a pseudogene. The CDR3 has 15 residues. The CDR3 DNA reads TGTGCCAGCAGCAGGGGGCAGCAAACGGGGCAGCCCCAGCATTTT. Translated, it gives CASSRGQQTGQPQHF.

The CDR3 region has the DNA TGCGCCAGCACCCAAGACAGGGCCCACGAGCAGTACTTC. It yields the protein CASTQDRAHEQYF. The chain has TRBV5-1 and TRBJ2-7, with 7 bases matching TRBD1. In germline, CDR1 is SGHRS, CDR2 YFSETQ. CDR3 length: 13 residues. Unmatched junction bases numbered 8, after V lost 6 bases and J lost 5 bases. The full variable domain, rest sourced from reference TRBV5-1 and TRBJ2-7, is KAGVTQTPRYLIKTRGQQVTLSCSPISGHRSVSWYQQTPGQGLQFLFEYFSETQRNKGNFPGRFSGRQFSNSRSEMNVSTLELGDSALYLCASTQDRAHEQYFGPGTRLTVT.

V gene TRBV27 combines with J gene TRBJ2-1; 9 positions match TRBD2. CDR1 MNHEY and CDR2 SMNVEV come from the germline V gene (reference sequence). Trimming removed 4 bases from V and 4 bases from J; junction bases left unmatched: 5. The CDR3 is 15 residues long. DNA for the CDR3: TGTGCCAGCAGTTATGAAGCGGGGGGTTACAATGAGCAGTTCTTC. This gives the protein CASSYEAGGYNEQFF.

CDR3 amino acids: CASSDRDGSSYEQYF. In nucleotides, the CDR3 is TGTGCCAGTAGTGACCGGGACGGGAGCTCCTACGAGCAGTACTTC. J is TRBJ2-7 and V is TRBV19; D is possibly TRBD2 (6 bases). Trimming shortened V by 5 bases and J by 0 bases, and 14 bases separated the two germline ends. In germline, CDR1 is LNHDA, CDR2 SQIVND (reference sequence). The CDR3 consists of 15 residues.

The rearrangement uses TRBV6-1 and TRBJ1-6; D may be TRBD1 (5 bases). The CDR3 extends over 19 amino acids. V dropped 4 bases and J dropped 2 bases, with 21 bases sitting between them. Germline V gives CDR1 MNHNS, CDR2 SASEGT. The CDR3 loop reads CASSASGTREGPYNSPLHF. The CDR3 DNA reads as TGTGCCAGCAGTGCTTCCGGGACTCGGGAGGGTCCCTATAATTCACCCCTCCACTTT.

The CDR3 DNA sequence: TGTGCCAGTAGTATACGTTCGACAGCCGATCAGCCCCAGCATTTT. Protein product: CASSIRSTADQPQHF. This sequence joins TRBV19 and TRBJ1-5; D is perhaps TRBD1 (5 bases). Germline V lookup: CDR1 LNHDA, CDR2 SQIVND (reference sequence). The CDR3 has 15 amino acids. Trimming stripped 2 bases from V and 5 bases from J, with 13 bases between.

The chain joins TRBV19 to TRBJ2-3; D call uncertain. V was pared by 3 bases and J by 4 bases, with 11 bases between. Per germline, CDR1 LNHDA and CDR2 SQIVND (reference sequence). The CDR3 has 14 residues. CDR3 region: CASSISVGSDTQYF. For the CDR3, the DNA is TGTGCCAGTAGTATCTCCGTCGGGTCAGATACGCAGTATTTT.

The J gene is TRBJ1-6, the V gene TRBV4-1; 7 nucleotides line up with TRBD1. The length of the CDR3 is 15 residues. Germline loops: CDR1 MGHRA, CDR2 YSYEKL. The junction had 5 bases not matched to a gene; V was cut back by 0 bases and J by 9 bases. CDR3 nucleotide sequence: TGCGCCAGCAGCCAAGATCCTAGGGGGCCTTCACCCCTCCACTTT. It specifies CASSQDPRGPSPLHF.

The chain is built from TRBV10-3 and TRBJ1-5; D perhaps matches TRBD1 (6 bases). The CDR3 contains 12 residues. CDR1 and CDR2 from the germline V gene are ENHRY and SYGVKD. V was shortened by 7 bases and J by 6 bases, with 10 bases between the two germline ends. DNA for the CDR3: TGTGCCATCAAGGGGGTCGGTCAGCCCCAGCATTTT. Protein sequence: CAIKGVGQPQHF.

V usage is TRBV4-1 and J usage is TRBJ2-2, with D tentatively TRBD1 (6 bases). This CDR3 spans 17 amino acids. The germline gives CDR1 MGHRA, CDR2 YSYEKL. V shed 0 bases and J shed 5 bases, with 16 bases lying between them. Here the CDR3 DNA reads TGCGCCAGCAGCCAAGAAGGGCGAGGCAGGGGAACCGGGGAGCTGTTTTTT. Protein: CASSQEGRGRGTGELFF.

The V gene is TRBV13, the J gene TRBJ2-5; TRBD2 matches at 7 bases. This CDR3 comprises 14 residues. Germline CDR1 is PRHDT and CDR2 is FYEKMQ (reference sequence). The ends lost 4 bases at V and 5 bases at J; junction bases unmatched: 7. The CDR3 DNA follows: TGTGCCAGCAGCTCTGGGGGGGGTCCGGAGACCCAGTACTTC. As protein: CASSSGGGPETQYF.

The chain is built from TRBV10-3 and TRBJ1-6; 8 bases agree with TRBD1. The CDR3 loop spans 15 amino acids. With 3 bases clipped from V and 7 bases from J, the junction kept 5 bases outside the gene matches. Germline V lookup: CDR1 ENHRY, CDR2 SYGVKD. The CDR3 protein is CAISDRTGINSPLHF. DNA for the CDR3: TGTGCCATCAGTGACCGGACAGGGATCAATTCACCCCTCCACTTT.

This clone was recorded only once. V is TRBV7-2 and J is TRBJ1-1; the match to TRBD1 covers 8 bases. V gave up 6 bases and J gave up 0 bases; unmatched junction bases: 3. This CDR3 has 14 amino acids. The germline CDR1 and CDR2 sequences are SGHTA and FQGNSA. The CDR3 here is CASRRTGMNTEAFF. In nucleotides, the CDR3 is TGTGCCAGCAGACGGACAGGGATGAACACTGAAGCTTTCTTT.

This rearrangement joins TRBV4-2 to TRBJ2-7; D gene unclear. V lost 1 base, J lost 3 bases, and 10 bases lay in between. The CDR3 spans 14 residues. The V gene's germline CDR1 is LGHNA and CDR2 YNFKEQ. For the CDR3, the DNA is TGTGCCAGCAGCCAAGCTTCAGATAACTACGAGCAGTACTTC. Its translation: CASSQASDNYEQYF.

This clone appeared once. This rearrangement joins TRBV7-2 to TRBJ1-5; no reliable D call. Germline V lookup: CDR1 SGHTA, CDR2 FQGNSA. This CDR3 region has 15 residues. V gave up 6 bases and J gave up 9 bases, with 21 bases separating them. The CDR3 coding sequence is TGTGCCAGCAGTCCCGACTCCGGGAACACGGGGCCCCAGCATTTT. Translating gives CASSPDSGNTGPQHF.

The V and J genes are TRBV7-9 and TRBJ2-7; D is uncertain. V was cut by 3 bases and J by 0 bases, with 9 bases left in between. Germline V lookup: CDR1 SEHNR, CDR2 FQNEAQ (reference sequence). This CDR3 has 14 residues. The CDR3 sequence: CASSLRQTSYEQYF. Here the CDR3 DNA reads TGTGCCAGCAGCTTGAGGCAGACCTCCTACGAGCAGTACTTC.

About this clone itself: The junction departs from germline at one end; a sequencing error may be responsible. The V and J genes are TRBV3-1 (or the pseudogene TRBV3-2) and TRBJ2-5, with 10 nucleotides matching TRBD1. Per the germline V gene, CDR1 is LGHDT and CDR2 is YNNKEL (reference sequence). This CDR3 is built from 12 residues. Here the CDR3 DNA reads TGTGCCAGCAGCCAAGTTCCGGGACAGGGGAACTTC. Encoded protein: CASSQVPGQGNF.